This T cell receptor (beta chain) was recorded in a study of control samples from healthy donors and cancer patients. The V end was cut by 2 bases, the J end by 3 bases, with 7 bases between. The germline CDR1 and CDR2 sequences are LGHNT and FRNRAP. The CDR3 covers 13 residues. TCRdb's copy holds only in-frame clones and misses some; the assay was immunoSEQ multiplex PCR. The sample lists around 130,000 clones, approximately 88% occurring once. V gene TRBV12-5 combines with J gene TRBJ1-1; D unclear. The receptor was isolated from a man in his fifties or sixties in good health. The material sequenced was blood. CDR3 in DNA: TGTGCTAGTGGTTTGTACACGTACACTGAAGCTTTCTTT. Amino acids: CASGLYTYTEAFF.